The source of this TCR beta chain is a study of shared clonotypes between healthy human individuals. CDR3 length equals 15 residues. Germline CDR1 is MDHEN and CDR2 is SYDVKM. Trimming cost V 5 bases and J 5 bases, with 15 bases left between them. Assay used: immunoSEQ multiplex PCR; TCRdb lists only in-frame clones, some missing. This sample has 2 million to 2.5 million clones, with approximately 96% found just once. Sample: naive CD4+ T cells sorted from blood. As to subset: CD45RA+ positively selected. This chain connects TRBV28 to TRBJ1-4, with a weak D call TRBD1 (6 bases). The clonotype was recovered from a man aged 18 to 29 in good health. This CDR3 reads CASSPTEGQNEKLFF. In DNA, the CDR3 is TGTGCCAGCAGTCCAACCGAAGGACAGAATGAAAAACTGTTTTTT.